A selection of T cell receptor beta chains follows, all from one sample in a study of response to subunit inactivated influenza vaccine. Each CDR3 protein gets one entry after TCRdb re-called the RT-PCR reads with MiXCR. The table lists 500,000 or so distinct CDR3 sequences, approximately 11% of them singletons. The specimen was PBMCs from blood, collected roughly 48 days after vaccination. The receptor set was obtained from a man aged 45-60 years who received an inactivated influenza vaccine. CDR3s include the opening cysteine and the closing phenylalanine or tryptophan. Each record gives: CDR3 length, clone size, J gene, D gene, V gene, CDR3 protein, CDR3 DNA. The D gene is left open where the match is weak. Rows give clone size only sometimes, using once, few, many, or a class for an expanded clone.

18 - TRBJ2-5 - TRBV5-1 CASSLAGLGGASQETQYF TGCGCCAGCAGCTTGGCCGGTTTGGGCGGGGCTTCCCAAGAGACCCAGTACTTC
14 many TRBJ1-2 TRBD1 TRBV25-1 CASSTGTGMGGYTF TGTGCCAGCAGCACCGGGACAGGGATGGGAGGCTACACCTTC
15 few TRBJ2-5 - TRBV5-1 CASSSQGRIQETQYF TGCGCCAGCAGCTCACAGGGGAGGATTCAAGAGACCCAGTACTTC
13 few TRBJ2-7 - TRBV29-1 CSAGGQTPLEQYF TGCAGCGCGGGGGGACAGACACCACTAGAGCAGTACTTC
16 few TRBJ2-2 - TRBV20-1 CSAPLGGRANTGELFF TGCAGTGCTCCCTTAGGGGGGAGGGCTAACACCGGGGAGCTGTTTTTT
13 many TRBJ2-7 - TRBV3-1 CASSQARDDEQYF TGTGCCAGCAGCCAAGCCAGGGACGACGAGCAGTACTTC
16 - TRBJ1-5 - TRBV5-1 CASSSYLGQQVQPQHF TGCGCCAGCAGCTCCTACCTCGGACAGCAGGTCCAGCCCCAGCATTTT
14 few TRBJ1-5 - TRBV20-1 CSASPVGINQPQHF TGCAGTGCTTCCCCGGTGGGGATCAATCAGCCCCAGCATTTT
12 many TRBJ2-5 TRBD2 TRBV5-1 CASSAGGETQYF TGCGCCAGCAGCGCGGGGGGAGAGACCCAGTACTTC
16 - TRBJ1-4 - TRBV20-1 CSAELTTGLGGEKLFF TGCAGTGCTGAACTAACCACGGGGCTGGGGGGTGAAAAACTGTTTTTT
14 many TRBJ2-7 - TRBV6-1 CASRTDRISYEQYF TGTGCCAGCAGGACTGACCGGATCTCCTACGAGCAGTACTTC
15 few TRBJ2-2 TRBD1 TRBV12-3/TRBV12-4 CASTQQGARGGELFF TGTGCCAGCACCCAACAGGGGGCTCGTGGCGGGGAGCTGTTTTTT
15 - TRBJ1-5 - TRBV12-3/TRBV12-4 CASRESLGSNQPQHF TGTGCCAGCAGGGAGTCTTTGGGAAGCAATCAGCCCCAGCATTTT
15 - TRBJ2-1 TRBD2 TRBV29-1 CSVRDAGGPYNEQFF TGCAGCGTTAGAGATGCGGGAGGACCTTACAATGAGCAGTTCTTC
19 - TRBJ2-6 - TRBV11-2 CASSLGGRIRGFGANVLTF TGTGCCAGCAGCTTAGGGGGGCGAATCAGGGGATTTGGGGCCAACGTCCTGACTTTC
12 - TRBJ2-2 - TRBV10-3 CAISESVGELFF TGTGCCATCAGTGAGTCGGTCGGGGAGCTGTTTTTT
13 - TRBJ1-4 - TRBV27 CASSIGRYEKLFF TGTGCCAGCAGTATCGGGAGATACGAAAAACTGTTTTTT
12 many TRBJ2-1 - TRBV7-9 CASSSDVLEQFF TGTGCCAGCAGCTCCGACGTACTTGAGCAGTTCTTC
15 - TRBJ2-5 - TRBV24-1 CATSDQGRPSETQYF TGTGCCACCAGTGACCAAGGACGGCCGTCGGAGACCCAGTACTTC
13 - TRBJ2-1 - TRBV10-3 CAISESGGNEQFF TGTGCCATCAGTGAGTCAGGGGGCAATGAGCAGTTCTTC
14 many TRBJ2-7 - TRBV29-1 CSVAGGDSSYEQYF TGCAGCGTTGCCGGAGGGGACAGCTCCTACGAGCAGTACTTC
17 - TRBJ2-7 - TRBV4-2 CATSQGAGTVSSYEQYF TGTGCCACCAGCCAAGGTGCCGGGACGGTGAGCTCCTACGAGCAGTACTTC
14 - TRBJ2-7 TRBD2 TRBV7-8 CASSLGTSDYEQYF TGTGCCAGCAGCTTAGGAACTAGCGACTACGAGCAGTACTTC
13 - TRBJ1-2 - TRBV12-3/TRBV12-4 CASSFMAGLGYTF TGTGCCAGCAGTTTTATGGCCGGGCTGGGCTACACCTTC
16 once TRBJ1-1 - TRBV3-1 CASSQERQKRNTEAFF TGTGCCAGCAGCCAAGAAAGACAGAAAAGAAACACTGAAGCTTTCTTT
14 - TRBJ2-7 - TRBV7-8 CASSSGTNHYEQYF TGTGCCAGCAGCTCCGGGACGAACCACTACGAGCAGTACTTC
15 few TRBJ2-3 - TRBV29-1 CSVEEWTGGTDTQYF TGCAGCGTTGAAGAGTGGACTGGGGGCACAGATACGCAGTATTTT
14 many TRBJ2-1 TRBD2 TRBV29-1 CSAQREAIHNEQFF TGCAGCGCCCAGCGGGAGGCCATTCACAATGAGCAGTTCTTC
13 - TRBJ2-3 - TRBV15 CATSRAVGDTQYF TGTGCCACCAGCAGAGCCGTTGGGGATACGCAGTATTTT
14 few TRBJ1-2 - TRBV5-5 CASSLALEPYGYTF TGTGCCAGCAGCTTGGCTTTGGAGCCCTATGGCTACACCTTC
12 few TRBJ2-7 - TRBV28 CASSRHSYEQYF TGTGCCAGCAGTCGGCACAGCTACGAGCAGTACTTC
16 many TRBJ2-5 - TRBV12-3/TRBV12-4 CASRRGAVGPYETQYF TGTGCCAGCAGGCGAGGCGCGGTAGGGCCCTATGAGACCCAGTACTTC
13 - TRBJ2-1 TRBD2 TRBV28 CASRTSGRNEQFF TGTGCCAGCAGGACTAGCGGGAGGAATGAGCAGTTCTTC
14 - TRBJ2-1 - TRBV7-2 CASSPHQGGNEQFF TGTGCCAGCAGCCCTCACCAGGGTGGCAATGAGCAGTTCTTC
14 many TRBJ2-7 - TRBV5-1 CASSLGSSSYEQYF TGTGCCAGCAGTTTGGGCTCCAGCTCCTACGAGCAGTACTTC
15 few TRBJ1-2 - TRBV29-1 CSVEESAGPYYGYTF TGCAGCGTTGAAGAGTCGGCGGGCCCGTACTATGGCTACACCTTC